Listed here is a single T cell receptor (beta chain). Its antigen is unidentified. The record originates from a study of shared clonotypes between healthy human individuals. General study points: What naive subsets generally showed was a larger estimated richness than memory subsets showed. Rarefaction revealed incomplete sorted-subset sequencing despite large depth.

Profiled with immunoSEQ multiplex PCR; TCRdb holds only in-frame clones, not every one. The sample consists of over a million clones, about 84% of them appearing once. Every donor was a Caucasian adult from Nashville, Tennessee. CD45RA-negative memory and CD45RA+ naive subsets were split from the CD4+ cells. The TCR sequence derives from a man aged 18 to 30 in good health. Some clones in this sample may be carry-over from other donors' samples. The sample comprised memory CD4+ T cells from PBMCs. Subset: CD45RA-negative fraction.

CDR3 sequence reads: CASSVRGETQYF. CDR3 nucleotide sequence: TGTGCCAGCAGTGTAAGGGGGGAGACCCAGTACTTC. The rearrangement joins TRBV2 to TRBJ2-5; a possible D gene is TRBD1 (6 bases). This CDR3 is 12 amino acids long. Germline-derived CDR1 and CDR2 are SNHLY and FYNNEI. Trimming removed 4 bases from V and 5 bases from J, with 8 bases in between.